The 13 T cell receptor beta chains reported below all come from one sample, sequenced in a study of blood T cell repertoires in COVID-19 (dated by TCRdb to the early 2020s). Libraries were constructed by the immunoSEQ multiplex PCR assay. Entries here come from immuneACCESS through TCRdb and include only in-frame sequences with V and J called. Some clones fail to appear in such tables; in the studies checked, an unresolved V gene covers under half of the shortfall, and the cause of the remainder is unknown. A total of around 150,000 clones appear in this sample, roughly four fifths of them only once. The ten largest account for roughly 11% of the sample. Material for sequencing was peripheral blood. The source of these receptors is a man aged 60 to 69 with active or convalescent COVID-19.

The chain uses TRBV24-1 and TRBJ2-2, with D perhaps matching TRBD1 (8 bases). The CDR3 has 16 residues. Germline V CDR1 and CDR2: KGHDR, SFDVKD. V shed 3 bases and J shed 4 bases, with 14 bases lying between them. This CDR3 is CATSDGTGGATGELFF. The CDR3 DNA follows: TGTGCCACCAGTGATGGTACAGGGGGGGCCACCGGGGAGCTGTTTTTT.

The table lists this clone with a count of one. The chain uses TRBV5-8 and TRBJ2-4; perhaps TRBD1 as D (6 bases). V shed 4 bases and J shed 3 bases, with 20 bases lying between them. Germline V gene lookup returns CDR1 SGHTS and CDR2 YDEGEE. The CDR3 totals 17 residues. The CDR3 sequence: CASSQRWLGAVKNIQYF. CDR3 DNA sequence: TGTGCCAGCAGCCAACGCTGGTTGGGGGCTGTCAAAAACATTCAGTACTTC.

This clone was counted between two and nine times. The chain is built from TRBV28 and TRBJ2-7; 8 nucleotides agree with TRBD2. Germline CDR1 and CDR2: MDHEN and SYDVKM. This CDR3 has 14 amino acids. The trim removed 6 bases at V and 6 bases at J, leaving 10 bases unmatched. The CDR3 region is CASSREGGVSEQYF. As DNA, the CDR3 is TGTGCCAGCAGCCGGGAGGGAGGGGTCTCCGAGCAGTACTTC.

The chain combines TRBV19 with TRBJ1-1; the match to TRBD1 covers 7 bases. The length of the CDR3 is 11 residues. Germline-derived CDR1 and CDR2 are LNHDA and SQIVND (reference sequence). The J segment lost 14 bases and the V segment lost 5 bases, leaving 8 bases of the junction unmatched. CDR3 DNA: TGTGCCAGTAGTCAAGGGGGCGTCGGGTTCTTT. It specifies CASSQGGVGFF.

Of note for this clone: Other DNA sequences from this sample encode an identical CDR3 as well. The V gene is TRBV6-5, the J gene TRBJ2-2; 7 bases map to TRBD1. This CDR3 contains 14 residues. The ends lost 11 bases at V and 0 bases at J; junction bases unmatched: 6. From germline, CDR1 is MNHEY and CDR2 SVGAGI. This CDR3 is CAGSGTANTGELFF. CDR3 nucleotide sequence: TGTGCCGGCTCCGGGACAGCGAACACCGGGGAGCTGTTTTTT.

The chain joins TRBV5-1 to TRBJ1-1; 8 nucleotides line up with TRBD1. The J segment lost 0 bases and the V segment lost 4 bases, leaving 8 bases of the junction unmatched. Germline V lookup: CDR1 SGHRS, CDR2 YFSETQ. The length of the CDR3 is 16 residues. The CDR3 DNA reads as TGCGCCAGCAGCCTTTCGACAGGGGCCATGAACACTGAAGCTTTCTTT. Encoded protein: CASSLSTGAMNTEAFF.

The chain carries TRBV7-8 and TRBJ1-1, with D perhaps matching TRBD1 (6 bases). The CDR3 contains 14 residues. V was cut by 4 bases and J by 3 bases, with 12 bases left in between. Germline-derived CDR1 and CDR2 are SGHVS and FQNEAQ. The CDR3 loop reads CASSSRTAHTEAFF. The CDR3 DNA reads TGTGCCAGCAGCTCCCGGACAGCGCACACTGAAGCTTTCTTT.

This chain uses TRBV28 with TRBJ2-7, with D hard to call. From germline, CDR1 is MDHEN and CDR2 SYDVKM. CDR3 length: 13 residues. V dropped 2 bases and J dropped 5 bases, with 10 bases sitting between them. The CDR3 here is CASSLPHLDEQYF. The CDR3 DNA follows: TGTGCCAGCAGTTTACCACATCTGGACGAGCAGTACTTC. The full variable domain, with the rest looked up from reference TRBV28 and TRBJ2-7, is DVKVTQSSRYLVKRTGEKVFLECVQDMDHENMFWYRQDPGLGLRLIYFSYDVKMKEKGDIPEGYSVSREKKERFSLILESASTNQTSMYLCASSLPHLDEQYFGPGTRLTVT.

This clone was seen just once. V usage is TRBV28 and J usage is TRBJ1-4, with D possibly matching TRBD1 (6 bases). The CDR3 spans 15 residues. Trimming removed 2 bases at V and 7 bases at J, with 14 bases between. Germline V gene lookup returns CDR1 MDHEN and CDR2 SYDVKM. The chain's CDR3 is CASSLVPRGGEKLFF. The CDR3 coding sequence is TGTGCCAGCAGTTTAGTCCCGAGAGGGGGTGAAAAACTGTTTTTT.

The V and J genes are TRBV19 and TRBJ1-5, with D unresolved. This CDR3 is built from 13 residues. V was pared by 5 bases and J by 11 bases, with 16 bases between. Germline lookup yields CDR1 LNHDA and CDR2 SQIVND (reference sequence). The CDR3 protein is CASSYTELSAQHF. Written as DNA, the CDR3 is TGTGCCAGTAGTTACACGGAGCTATCAGCCCAGCATTTT.

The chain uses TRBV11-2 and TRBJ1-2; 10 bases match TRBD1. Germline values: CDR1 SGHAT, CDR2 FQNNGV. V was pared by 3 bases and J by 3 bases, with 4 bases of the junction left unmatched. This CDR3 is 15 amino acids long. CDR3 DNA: TGTGCCAGCAGCTTCGACAGGGGGCTAGACTATGGCTACACCTTC. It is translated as CASSFDRGLDYGYTF.

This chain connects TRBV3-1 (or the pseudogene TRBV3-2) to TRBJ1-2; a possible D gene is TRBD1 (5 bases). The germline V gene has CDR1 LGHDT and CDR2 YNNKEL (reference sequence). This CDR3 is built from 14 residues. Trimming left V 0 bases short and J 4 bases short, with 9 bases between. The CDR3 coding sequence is TGTGCCAGCAGCCAAGACCCACAGGCCTATGGCTACACCTTC. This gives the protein CASSQDPQAYGYTF.

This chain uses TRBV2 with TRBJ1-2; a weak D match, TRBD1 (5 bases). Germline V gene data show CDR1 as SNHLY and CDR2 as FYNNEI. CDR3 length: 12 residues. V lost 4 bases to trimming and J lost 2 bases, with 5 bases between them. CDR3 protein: CASSGQNYGYTF. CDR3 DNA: TGTGCCAGCAGTGGACAGAACTATGGCTACACCTTC.